This T cell receptor beta chain was recovered during a study of tumor-infiltrating lymphocytes in oesophageal squamous cell carcinoma. This clonotype has ten or more counts. This may come from a read error, since a much larger clone is one base off. TCRdb reprocessed the PCR reads via MiXCR and lists one record per CDR3 protein. The sample holds more than 15,000 distinct CDR3 sequences, approximately 40% seen once. This TCR derives from a male donor with esophageal squamous cell carcinoma. Sequencing was performed on normal esophageal tissue next to the tumor.

The CDR3 here is CASSFLRAGTYEQFF. The CDR3 region has the DNA TGTGCCAGCAGTTTTCTGAGGGCTGGAACCTACGAGCAGTTCTTC. V usage is TRBV28 and J usage is TRBJ2-7; D is possibly TRBD2 (5 bases). The assigned J gene may be wrong: the sequence end matches TRBJ2-1 better. The V gene's germline CDR1 is MDHEN and CDR2 SYDVKM. CDR3 length: 15 amino acids.